The present entry profiles one TCR beta chain with its context. The antigen remains unidentified. The data were taken from a study of human T cells and chemical hapten exposure. Study in general: Sensitizing treatment utilized 2% DPC over a roughly 2 cm by roughly 2 cm portion of upper inner arm skin. General study points: TCRs above 1 in 1000 frequency stayed constant with DPC sensitization.

Time point: pre-sensitization, week 0. Treatment here: therapeutic diphenylcyclopropenone sensitization with weekly scalp DPC. CDR3 length: 17 amino acids. Trimming removed 0 bases at V and 4 bases at J, with 18 bases between. Germline assignment: CDR1 LNHNV and CDR2 YYDKDF (reference sequence). TCRdb ran MiXCR on the RACE reads and lists one entry per CDR3 protein. The sample holds 150,000 to 200,000 distinct CDR3 sequences, 25% to 30% seen once. This specimen was whole blood, taken in connection with sensitization to the hapten diphenylcyclopropenone (DPC). The chain is built from TRBV15 and TRBJ2-5, with D possibly TRBD1 on 6 matching bases. This TCR derives from a woman aged 25 to 39 with alopecia areata. Some clones in this sample may be carry-over from other donors' samples. CDR3 residues: CATSRDLLQGARETQYF. DNA of the CDR3: TGTGCCACCAGCAGAGATCTTTTACAGGGAGCTAGAGAGACCCAGTACTTC.